Listed below are T cell receptor beta chains from one sample, sequenced in a study of shared clonotypes between healthy human individuals. Some clones are missing from TCRdb's copy, which holds only in-frame ones; the method was immunoSEQ multiplex PCR. Of approximately 1,000,000 clones listed, roughly 74% were seen once; the top ten hold roughly 0.56%. Sequences were obtained from memory CD4+ T cells from PBMCs. Receptors originate from a man younger than 35 in good health. Some clones in this sample may be carry-over from other donors' samples. The conserved cysteine and the conserved F or W are not part of the CDR3 here. Each record gives: V gene, J gene, D gene, CDR3 protein. A D gene is named only where the DNA matches it firmly.

>TRBV5-6|TRBJ1-1|NA
ASGRGVNTEAF
>TRBV2|TRBJ2-5|NA
ASSGQSETQY
>TRBV9|TRBJ2-3|NA
ASSVGALSSTDTQY
>TRBV28|TRBJ2-7|NA
ASSPEDILTPYEQY
>TRBV27|TRBJ1-2|NA
ASSPQQGNYGYT
>TRBV30|TRBJ1-1|NA
AWSVAGITEAF
>TRBV11-2|TRBJ2-7|NA
ASSLAGDTNYYEQY
>TRBV30|TRBJ2-5|NA
AWSQGFQETQY
>TRBV6-1|TRBJ2-7|NA
ATDRTYEQY
>TRBV9|TRBJ2-5|TRBD1
ASSPQGTGQETQY
>TRBV19|TRBJ2-3|TRBD1
ASSNRGRDTQY